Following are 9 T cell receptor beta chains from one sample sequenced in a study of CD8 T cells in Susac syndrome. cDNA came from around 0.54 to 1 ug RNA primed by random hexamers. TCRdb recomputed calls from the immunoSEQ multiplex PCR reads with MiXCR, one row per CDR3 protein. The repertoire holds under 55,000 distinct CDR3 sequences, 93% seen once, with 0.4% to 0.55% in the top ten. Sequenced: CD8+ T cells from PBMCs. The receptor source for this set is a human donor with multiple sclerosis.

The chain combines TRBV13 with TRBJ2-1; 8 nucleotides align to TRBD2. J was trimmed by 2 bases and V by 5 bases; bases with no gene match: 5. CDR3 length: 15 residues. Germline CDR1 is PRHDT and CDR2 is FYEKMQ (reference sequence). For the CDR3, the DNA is TGTGCCAGCAGCCCGCGGGGGGACACCTACAATGAGCAGTTCTTC. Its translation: CASSPRGDTYNEQFF.

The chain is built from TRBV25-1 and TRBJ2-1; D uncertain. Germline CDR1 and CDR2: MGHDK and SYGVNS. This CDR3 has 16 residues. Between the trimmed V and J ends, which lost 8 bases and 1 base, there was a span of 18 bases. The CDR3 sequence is CASGFLGPSSYNEQFF. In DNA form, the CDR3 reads TGTGCCAGCGGTTTTCTAGGCCCCTCATCCTACAATGAGCAGTTCTTC.

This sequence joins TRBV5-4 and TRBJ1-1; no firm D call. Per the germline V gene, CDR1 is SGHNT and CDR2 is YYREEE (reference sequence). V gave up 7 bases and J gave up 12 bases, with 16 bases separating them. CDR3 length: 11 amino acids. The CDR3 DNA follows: TGTGCCAGCCCGGGCAGAACGACGACTTTCTTT. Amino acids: CASPGRTTTFF.

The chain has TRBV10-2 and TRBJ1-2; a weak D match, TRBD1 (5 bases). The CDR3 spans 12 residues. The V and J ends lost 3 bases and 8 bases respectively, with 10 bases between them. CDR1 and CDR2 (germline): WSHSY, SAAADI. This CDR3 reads CASSEGGVGYTF. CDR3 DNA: TGCGCCAGCAGTGAAGGAGGGGTCGGCTACACCTTC.

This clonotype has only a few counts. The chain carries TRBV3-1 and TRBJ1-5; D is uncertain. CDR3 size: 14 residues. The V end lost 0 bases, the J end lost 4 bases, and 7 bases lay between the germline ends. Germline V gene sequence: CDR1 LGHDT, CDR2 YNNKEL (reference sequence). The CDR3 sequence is CASSQEFGNQPQHF. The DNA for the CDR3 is TGTGCCAGCAGCCAAGAGTTCGGGAATCAGCCCCAGCATTTT.

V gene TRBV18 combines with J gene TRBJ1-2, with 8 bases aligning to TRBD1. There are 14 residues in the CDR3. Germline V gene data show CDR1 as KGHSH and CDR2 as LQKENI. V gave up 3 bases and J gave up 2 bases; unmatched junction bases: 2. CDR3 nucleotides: TGTGCCAGCTCACCGGGACAGGCAAACTATGGCTACACCTTC. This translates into CASSPGQANYGYTF.

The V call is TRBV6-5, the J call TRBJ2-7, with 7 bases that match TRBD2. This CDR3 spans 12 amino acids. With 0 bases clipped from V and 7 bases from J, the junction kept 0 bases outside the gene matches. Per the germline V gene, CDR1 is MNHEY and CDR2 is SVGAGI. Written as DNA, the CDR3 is TGTGCCAGCAGTTACTCGGGAGGGGAGCAGTACTTC. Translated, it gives CASSYSGGEQYF.

As DNA, the CDR3 is TGTGCCAGCAGCGTAGCACAGGGCTACGAGCAGTACTTC. Amino acids: CASSVAQGYEQYF. The chain uses TRBV9 and TRBJ2-7; TRBD1 might be the D (6 bases). CDR3 length: 13 amino acids. Germline V lookup: CDR1 SGDLS, CDR2 YYNGEE. Trimming shortened V by 0 bases and J by 3 bases, and 7 bases separated the two germline ends. The variable domain in full, with the rest retrieved from reference TRBV9 and TRBJ2-7, is DSGVTQTPKHLITATGQRVTLRCSPRSGDLSVYWYQQSLDQGLQFLIQYYNGEERAKGNILERFSAQQFPDLHSELNLSSLELGDSALYFCASSVAQGYEQYFGPGTRLTVT.

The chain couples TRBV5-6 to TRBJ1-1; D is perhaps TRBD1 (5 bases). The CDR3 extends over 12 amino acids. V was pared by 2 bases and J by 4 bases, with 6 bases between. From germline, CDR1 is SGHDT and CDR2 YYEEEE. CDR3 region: CASSFGATEAFF. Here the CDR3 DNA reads TGTGCCAGCAGCTTCGGGGCCACTGAAGCTTTCTTT.